This T cell receptor beta chain was retrieved from a study of HIV-infected children after antiretroviral therapy interruption. Study-level information: Most participating children were previously exposed to EBV and CMV.

Study outcomes and limitations: Naive CD4+ Gini coefficient rose by interruption end, suggesting clonal expansion.

Notes on this clonotype: Its matching antigen is unknown.

The TCR library was built from RNA with a 3' RACE protocol and unique molecular identifiers. One entry per CDR3 protein, called by TCRdb with MiXCR from the 3' RACE reads. The data show 90,000 or so distinct CDR3 sequences, approximately 6.9% seen once. The sample's treatment: PENTA 11 planned treatment interruption arm or continuous ART arm. From thawed PBMCs, naive CD4+ CD45RA+ CD45RO- T cells were sorted. Trimming took off 1 base at V and 5 bases at J, with 9 bases between the two ends. Germline V gives CDR1 SGHRS, CDR2 YFSETQ. The CDR3 contains 14 residues. This receptor was obtained from a pool of human donors with HIV. Specimen: CD45RA+ CD4+ T cells from PBMCs, pooled from several time points, collected from a donor given antiretroviral therapy, either interrupted or continuous. Subset reported: naive CD4+ CD45RA+ CD45RO- T cells. The chain has TRBV5-1 and TRBJ1-4; D gene uncertain. CDR3 residues: CASSLMGSNEKLFF. Here the CDR3 DNA reads TGCGCCAGCAGCTTGATGGGCAGCAATGAAAAACTGTTTTTT.